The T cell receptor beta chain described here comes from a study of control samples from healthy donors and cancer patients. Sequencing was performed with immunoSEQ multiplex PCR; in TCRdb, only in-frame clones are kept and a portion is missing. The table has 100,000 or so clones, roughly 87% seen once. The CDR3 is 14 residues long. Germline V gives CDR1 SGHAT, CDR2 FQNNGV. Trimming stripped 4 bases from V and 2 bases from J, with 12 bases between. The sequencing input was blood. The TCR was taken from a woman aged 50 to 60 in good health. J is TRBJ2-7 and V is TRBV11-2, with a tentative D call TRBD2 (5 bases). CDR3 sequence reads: CASSSSGLPYEQYV. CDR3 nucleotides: TGTGCCAGCAGCTCCAGTGGACTCCCCTACGAGCAGTACGTC.